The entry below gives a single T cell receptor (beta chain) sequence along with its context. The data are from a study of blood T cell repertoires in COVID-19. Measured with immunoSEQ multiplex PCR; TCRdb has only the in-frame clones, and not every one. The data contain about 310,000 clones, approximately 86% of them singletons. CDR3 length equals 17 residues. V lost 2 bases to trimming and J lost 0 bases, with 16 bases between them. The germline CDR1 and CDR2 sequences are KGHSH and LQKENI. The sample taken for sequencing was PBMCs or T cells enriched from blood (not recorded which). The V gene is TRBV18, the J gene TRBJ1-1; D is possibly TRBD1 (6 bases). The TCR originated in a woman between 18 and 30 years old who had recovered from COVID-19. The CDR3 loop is CASSPWTAGGMNTEAFF. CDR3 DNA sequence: TGTGCCAGCTCACCATGGACAGCCGGCGGCATGAACACTGAAGCTTTCTTT.